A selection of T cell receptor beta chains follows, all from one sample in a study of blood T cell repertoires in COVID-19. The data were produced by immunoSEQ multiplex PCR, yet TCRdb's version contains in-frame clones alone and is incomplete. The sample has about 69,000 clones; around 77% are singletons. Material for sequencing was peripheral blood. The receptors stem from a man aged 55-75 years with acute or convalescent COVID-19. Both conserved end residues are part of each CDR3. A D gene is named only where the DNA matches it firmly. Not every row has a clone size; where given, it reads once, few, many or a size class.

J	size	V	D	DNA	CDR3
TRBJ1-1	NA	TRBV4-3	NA	TGCGCCAGCAGCCAAGACTCTGTTCAGGGCGTATGGACTGAAGCTTTCTTT	CASSQDSVQGVWTEAFF
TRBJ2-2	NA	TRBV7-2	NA	TGTGCCAGCAGCCGGGGACACACTACCGGGGAGCTGTTTTTT	CASSRGHTTGELFF
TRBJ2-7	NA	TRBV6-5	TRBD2	TGTGCCAGCAGTTACGGGAGGGACGGACCATACGAGCAGTACTTC	CASSYGRDGPYEQYF
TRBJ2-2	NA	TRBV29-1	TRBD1	TGCAGCTTCCGGGACAGGGGTACCACCGGGGAGCTGTTTTTT	CSFRDRGTTGELFF
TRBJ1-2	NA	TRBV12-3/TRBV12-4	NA	TGTGCCAGCAGTTTATTCGGAGTAAGGGGCTACACCTTC	CASSLFGVRGYTF
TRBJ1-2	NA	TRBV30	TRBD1	TGTGCCTGGAGCACGGGACAGGGGGCTGGTGGCTACACCTTC	CAWSTGQGAGGYTF
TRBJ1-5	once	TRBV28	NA	TGTGCCAGCAGTTTATACGGCCAGGGTGGACAGCCCCAGCATTTT	CASSLYGQGGQPQHF
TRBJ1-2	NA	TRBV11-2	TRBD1	TGTGCCAGCAGCCAGATCCAGGGGGGAGTCGGCTACACCTTC	CASSQIQGGVGYTF
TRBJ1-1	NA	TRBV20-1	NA	TGCAGTGCCCCCAGGGATACTGAAGCTTTCTTT	CSAPRDTEAFF
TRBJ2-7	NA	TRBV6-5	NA	TGTGCCAGCATGTATGGGGCTTCCTCCGAGCAGTACTTC	CASMYGASSEQYF
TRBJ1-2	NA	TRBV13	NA	TGTGCCAGCAGCTCACAGGGAAACTATGGCTACACCTTC	CASSSQGNYGYTF
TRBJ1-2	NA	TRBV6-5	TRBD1	TGTGCCAGCAGTTTCGACAGGGGGCCTAACTATGGCTACACCTTC	CASSFDRGPNYGYTF
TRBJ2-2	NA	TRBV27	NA	TGTGCCAGCAGTTTTCTCGACACCGGGGAGCTGTTTTTT	CASSFLDTGELFF
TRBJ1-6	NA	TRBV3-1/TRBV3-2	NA	TGTGCCAGCAGCCGAGATAATTCACCCCTCCACTTT	CASSRDNSPLHF
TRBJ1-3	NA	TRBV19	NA	TGTGCCAGTAGGGAAGGACTGGCCTCTGGAAACACCATATATTTT	CASREGLASGNTIYF
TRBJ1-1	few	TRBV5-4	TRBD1	TGTGCCAGCAGCATGGACAGGGATTGGGACACTGAAGCTTTCTTT	CASSMDRDWDTEAFF
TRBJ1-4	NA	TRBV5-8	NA	TGTGCCAGCAGCTTAGGAGGGTTAACTAATGAAAAACTGTTTTTT	CASSLGGLTNEKLFF
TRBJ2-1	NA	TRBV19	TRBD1	TGTGCCAGTAGCTGGGACAGGCAAAGGCGGGAGCAGTTCTTC	CASSWDRQRREQFF
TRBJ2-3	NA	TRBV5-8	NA	TGTGCCAGCAGCCCCAAGACAGTCACAGATACGCAGTATTTT	CASSPKTVTDTQYF
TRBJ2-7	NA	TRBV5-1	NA	TGCGCCAGCAGCTTCAACAGGGAAGGCGAGCAGTACTTC	CASSFNREGEQYF
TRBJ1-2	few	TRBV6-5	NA	TGTGCCAGCAGCAAAAGGGAGGGCTATGGCTACACCTTC	CASSKREGYGYTF
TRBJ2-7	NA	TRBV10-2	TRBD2	TGCGCCAGCAGTGAGTCGGGTAGCGGGGGGGCCGCGAATCTCTACGAGCAGTACTTC	CASSESGSGGAANLYEQYF
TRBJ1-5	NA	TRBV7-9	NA	TGTGCCAGCAGCTCCAATTATCAGCCCCAGCATTTT	CASSSNYQPQHF
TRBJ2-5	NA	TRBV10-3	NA	TGTGCCATCAGTGAGAGGGGGCGGGGTCAAGAGACCCAGTACTTC	CAISERGRGQETQYF
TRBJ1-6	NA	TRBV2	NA	TGTGCCAGCAGTGAAGGGACTTATTCACCCCTCCACTTT	CASSEGTYSPLHF
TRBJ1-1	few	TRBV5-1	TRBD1	TGCGCCAGCAGCTTGGCCGGGGGGGACAGTGTACTCGCTTTCTTT	CASSLAGGDSVLAFF
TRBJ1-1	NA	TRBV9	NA	TGTGCCAGCAGCGTAGCTACGGGAGTATTTATGAACACTGAAGCTTTCTTT	CASSVATGVFMNTEAFF
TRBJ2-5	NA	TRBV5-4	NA	TGTGCCAGCAGAAACCGGGGGGCCCAAGAGACCCAGTACTTC	CASRNRGAQETQYF
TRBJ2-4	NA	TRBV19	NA	TGTGCCAGTAGTATGGGGGGATCCAAAAACATTCAGTACTTC	CASSMGGSKNIQYF
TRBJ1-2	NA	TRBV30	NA	TGTGCCTGGAGCGGTCGGGATCCCGACAGGCGGACTAACTATGGCTACACCTTC	CAWSGRDPDRRTNYGYTF
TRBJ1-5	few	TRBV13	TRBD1	TGTGCCAGCAGCATCGGACAGGGGAATCAGCCCCAGCATTTT	CASSIGQGNQPQHF
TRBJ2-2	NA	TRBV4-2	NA	TGTGCCAGCAGCCAGGAATGGAGAGACGGGGAGCTGTTTTTT	CASSQEWRDGELFF
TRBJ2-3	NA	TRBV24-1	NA	TGTGCCACCAGTGATTCGCGAGTCGCTAGCACAGATACGCAGTATTTT	CATSDSRVASTDTQYF
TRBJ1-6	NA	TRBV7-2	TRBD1	TGTGCCAGCAGCTTATCGGCAGGGGGAAGGAATTCACCCCTCCACTTT	CASSLSAGGRNSPLHF
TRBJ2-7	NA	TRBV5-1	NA	TGCGCCAGCAGCTTCTCTGGCCCCTACGAGCAGTACTTC	CASSFSGPYEQYF
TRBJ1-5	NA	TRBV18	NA	TGTGCCAGCTCACCTCAGAAAAGCAATCAGCCCCAGCATTTT	CASSPQKSNQPQHF
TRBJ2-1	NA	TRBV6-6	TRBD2	TGTGCCAGCAGTCCAAGCGGGGGCCTTTACAATGAGCAGTTCTTC	CASSPSGGLYNEQFF
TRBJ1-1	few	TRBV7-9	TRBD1	TGTGCCAGCAGCCCTTCAGGCAGGGGGGAGACTGAAGCTTTCTTT	CASSPSGRGETEAFF
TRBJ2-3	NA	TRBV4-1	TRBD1	TGCGCCAGCAGCCAAGAGAGGACAGGGGACGATACGCAGTATTTT	CASSQERTGDDTQYF
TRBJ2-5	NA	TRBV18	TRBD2	TGTGCCAGCTCTTCTTTAGCGGGGGTGGAGACCCAGTACTTC	CASSSLAGVETQYF
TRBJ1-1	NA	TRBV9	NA	TGTGCCAGCAGCGTAGACGGGGGGCAAAGTACTGAAGCTTTCTTT	CASSVDGGQSTEAFF
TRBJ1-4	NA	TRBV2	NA	TGTGCCAGCAACCGCGGGGGTAGGGCAACTAATGAAAAACTGTTTTTT	CASNRGGRATNEKLFF